These 12 T cell receptor beta chains originate from one sample sequenced in a study of tumor-infiltrating lymphocytes in primary liver carcinoma. For each extraction, RNA and DNA were obtained together from roughly 20-30 mg of unsorted bulk tissue. With a constant-region primer, TCR beta cDNA was made from around 530 ng of total RNA. Slightly modified ARM-PCR served as the procedure for the TCR beta libraries. These libraries came from three rounds of nested multiplex PCR. Primers for the first two PCR rounds were TRBV1-TRBV30 forward primers and a C-beta reverse primer (approximately 9 cycles per round). TCRdb independently ran MiXCR on the multiplex PCR reads; one entry per CDR3 protein. The repertoire holds roughly 100,000 distinct CDR3 sequences, with roughly 80% as singletons. The sequencing sample was made of liver tumor tissue from sampling region 3. The subset denotes: tumor region T3, left-lateral pole. The receptors here all came from a man aged 35-49 years with primary liver carcinoma and hepatitis B virus infection.

A remark on this clonotype: Mismatch with germline at one junction end may stem from a read error. The rearrangement uses TRBV6-6 and TRBJ2-1; D gene uncertain. The CDR3 has 13 amino acids. Germline assignment: CDR1 MNHNY and CDR2 SVGAGI (reference sequence). The CDR3: CASSYQGRNKQFF. In nucleotides, the CDR3 is TGTGCCAGCAGTTACCAAGGACGCAATAAGCAGTTCTTC.

On this clonotype: An end of the junction does not agree with germline; a read error may underlie this. The chain carries TRBV11-3 and TRBJ1-5, with D perhaps matching TRBD1 (5 bases). The germline CDR1 and CDR2 sequences are SGHNT and YENEEA. The CDR3 runs 15 residues. The CDR3 DNA is TGTGCCAGCAGCTTAGATCAGGGTGTGGCTCAGTCCCAGCATTTT. It codes for CASSLDQGVAQSQHF. The full variable domain, its missing parts supplied by reference TRBV11-3 and TRBJ1-5, is EAGVVQSPRYKIIEKKQPVAFWCNPISGHNTLYWYLQNLGQGPELLIRYENEEAVDDSQLPKDRFSAERLKGVDSTLKIQPAELGDSAVYLCASSLDQGVAQSQHFGDGTRLSIL.

As for this clonotype: The missing conserved phenylalanine or tryptophan at the end of this CDR3 makes a read error likely. It is unclear where the CDR3 begins or ends on the DNA, so no DNA is shown, and the CDR3 is as TCRdb lists it. The chain uses TRBV11-2 and TRBJ2-5; TRBD2, the D gene given by the table, was not confirmed from the DNA. From germline, CDR1 is SGHAT and CDR2 FQNNGV. Inclusive of both ends, the CDR3 amounts to 15 amino acids. The CDR3 is CASSSVGLVPETQYL.

This clonotype was observed once. The chain uses TRBV20-1 and TRBJ1-5; TRBD1 matches at 7 bases. Per germline, CDR1 DFQATT and CDR2 SNEGSKA (reference sequence). CDR3 length: 14 amino acids. With 3 bases clipped from V and 2 bases from J, the junction kept 4 bases outside the gene matches. Here the CDR3 DNA reads TGCAGTGCTAGTACCACAGGGGGCAATCAGCCCCAGCATTTT. Residues: CSASTTGGNQPQHF.

Details on this clonotype: One end of the junction fails to match germline, which may point to a read error. The chain carries TRBV11-1 and TRBJ2-7; 9 nucleotides line up with TRBD1. Germline V gene data show CDR1 as SGHAT and CDR2 as FQDESV (reference sequence). This CDR3 contains 16 residues. The CDR3: CPSSSGPGQGPYEQYF. The CDR3 coding sequence is TGTCCCAGTAGCTCTGGTCCGGGACAGGGTCCCTACGAGCAGTACTTC.

Note on this clonotype: No conserved phenylalanine or tryptophan is present at the end of the CDR3, so a read error is the likely explanation. The limits of the CDR3 on the DNA are not certain, so only TCRdb's listed CDR3 is given. The chain joins TRBV5-1 to TRBJ2-5. The CDR3 is 14 residues long, counting both termini. Looked up from germline, CDR1 is SGHRS and CDR2 is YFSETQ. CDR3 sequence reads: CASNLGANQETQYI.

On this clonotype: Compared with germline, one end of the junction differs, possibly owing to a read error. The chain joins TRBV6-1 to TRBJ2-1, with D tentatively TRBD2 (6 bases). The CDR3 has 14 residues. The germline V gene encodes CDR1 MNHNS and CDR2 SASEGT. The chain's CDR3 is CASSPNGSGNEQSF. CDR3 sequence (DNA): TGTGCCAGCAGCCCTAACGGGAGTGGTAATGAGCAGTCCTTC.

Worth noting for this clonotype: Compared with germline, one end of the junction differs, possibly owing to a read error. The V call is TRBV7-9, the J call TRBJ1-5; no firm D call. The CDR3 spans 13 residues. Germline CDR1 is SEHNR and CDR2 is FQNEAQ (reference sequence). The CDR3 sequence is CANSITADQPQHF. The CDR3 nucleotides read TGTGCCAACAGCATCACGGCCGATCAGCCCCAGCATTTT.

This clonotype was seen once. One end of the junction varies from germline; a read error may be responsible. The rearrangement links TRBV11-2 to TRBJ2-1, with TRBD2 matching over 8 bases. The CDR3 is made up of 17 amino acids. Germline values: CDR1 SGHAT, CDR2 FQNNGV. CDR3 DNA: TGTGCCAGCAGCTTAGATAGGGGCGGGAGGACCTACAATGAGCAGTTCTTT. Translated: CASSLDRGGRTYNEQFF.

Worth noting for this clonotype: Given a much more abundant clone one base away, this may be a read error. The rearrangement uses TRBV28 and TRBJ1-4; D is possibly TRBD1 (6 bases). This CDR3 has 15 amino acids. Germline V gene data show CDR1 as MDHEN and CDR2 as SYDVKM. Trimming cost V 6 bases and J 4 bases, with 15 bases left between them. In DNA form, the CDR3 reads TGTGCCAGCAGCCGTGGACAGAGCAATAATGAAAAACTGTTTTTT. It specifies CASSRGQSNNEKLFF.

Note on this clonotype: Just one base apart from a much larger clone, this may be a read error. The chain carries TRBV21-1 and TRBJ2-1; the tabulated D call, TRBD1, remains unverified against the DNA. TRBV21-1 has pseudogene status. CDR3 length: 17 amino acids. The chain's CDR3 is CASYRGAGTGVVNEKFF. The CDR3 coding sequence is TGTGCAAGCTACAGGGGGGCCGGGACAGGGGTGGTCAATGAGAAGTTCTTC.

This clonotype was picked up one time. At one end the junction does not follow the germline gene, possibly because of a read error. This rearrangement joins TRBV10-3 to TRBJ1-5, with a weak D call TRBD1 (6 bases). Germline values: CDR1 ENHRY, CDR2 SYGVKD. The CDR3 runs to 13 residues. CDR3 sequence reads: CTISESTGQPQHF. The DNA for the CDR3 is TGTACCATTAGTGAGTCGACAGGTCAGCCCCAGCATTTT.